Below are 22 T cell receptor beta chains sequenced from a single sample in a study of T cell clones after liver transplantation (dated by TCRdb to about 2019). The receptor library was made with the immunoSEQ multiplex PCR assay. TCRdb retrieved this table from immuneACCESS and kept in-frame rearrangements only. Not all clones are present; in checked studies, unresolved V genes account for under half, and no reason is known for the remainder. The table for this sample lists 77,000 or so clones; 80% of them were counted only once. 0.79% of the sample is in the top ten clones. The input for sequencing was CD4+ T cells from blood, taken 12 months after liver transplant. The source is a human patient who received a liver transplant. After a transplant, some of the T cells may come from the graft donor.

The rearrangement joins TRBV11-2 to TRBJ2-6; D perhaps matches TRBD1 (5 bases). The germline V gene encodes CDR1 SGHAT and CDR2 FQNNGV. This CDR3 region has 17 residues. Trimming removed 1 base at V and 4 bases at J, with 14 bases between. The CDR3 DNA is TGTGCCAGCAGCTTAGTAGTTGCCAGGGTCGGGGCCAACGTCCTGACTTTC. Protein sequence: CASSLVVARVGANVLTF.

The chain recombines TRBV29-1 with TRBJ2-2; D is unclear. Germline V lookup: CDR1 SQVTM, CDR2 ANQGSEA. V was shortened by 4 bases and J by 5 bases, with 8 bases between the two germline ends. The CDR3 is 12 amino acids. CDR3 DNA: TGCAGCGTTGTAAGTGGTACCGGGGAGCTGTTTTTT. Translation gives CSVVSGTGELFF.

This chain joins TRBV6-1 and TRBJ1-5; no clear D gene. V was pared by 0 bases and J by 4 bases, with 10 bases between. The germline V gene encodes CDR1 MNHNS and CDR2 SASEGT. CDR3 size: 15 residues. Here the CDR3 reads CASSEAGWGNQPQHF. Here the CDR3 DNA reads TGTGCCAGCAGTGAAGCGGGGTGGGGAAATCAGCCCCAGCATTTT.

This chain joins TRBV11-2 and TRBJ1-2, with a tentative D call TRBD1 (6 bases). The germline V gene encodes CDR1 SGHAT and CDR2 FQNNGV. The V end was cut by 4 bases, the J end by 6 bases, with 9 bases between. The CDR3 spans 12 residues. The CDR3 loop reads CASSWAGDGYTF. The CDR3 region has the DNA TGTGCCAGCAGCTGGGCAGGGGATGGCTACACCTTC.

The rearrangement links TRBV5-1 to TRBJ2-7; the D gene is possibly TRBD2 (6 bases). The CDR3 spans 14 residues. Trimming took 4 bases from V and 4 from J, leaving 15 bases between them. Looked up from germline, CDR1 is SGHRS and CDR2 is YFSETQ. The CDR3 sequence: CASSPGTREYEQYF. The CDR3 DNA sequence: TGCGCCAGCAGCCCCGGGACTCGGGAGTACGAGCAGTACTTC.

V and J are TRBV6-1 and TRBJ1-5, with a possible D match to TRBD1 (6 bases). CDR3 length: 14 amino acids. V lost 6 bases and J lost 1, with 10 bases in between. Germline loops: CDR1 MNHNS, CDR2 SASEGT. CDR3 in DNA: TGTGCCAGCAGAGGACAGCAGAGCAATCAGCCCCAGCATTTT. Encoded protein: CASRGQQSNQPQHF.

In its sample, this clone was seen a few times. The chain carries TRBV19 and TRBJ2-7; 11 nucleotides line up with TRBD1. This CDR3 region has 15 residues. Germline lookup yields CDR1 LNHDA and CDR2 SQIVND (reference sequence). The J segment lost 7 bases and the V segment lost 6 bases, leaving 11 bases of the junction unmatched. Here the CDR3 DNA reads TGTGCCAGTAGAATCGCCGGGACAGGGGGAGGAGAGCAGTACTTC. Its protein product is CASRIAGTGGGEQYF.

The gene calls are TRBV5-1 and TRBJ2-7; no clear D gene. Germline V gene lookup returns CDR1 SGHRS and CDR2 YFSETQ. V was clipped by 0 bases and J by 4 bases, with 23 bases between them. The length of the CDR3 is 18 residues. The CDR3 region is CASSLGRPHPATVYEQYF. Written as DNA, the CDR3 is TGCGCCAGCAGCTTGGGGCGCCCCCATCCCGCGACTGTATACGAGCAGTACTTC.

The CDR3: CASSDGTGGRDTQYF. The CDR3 DNA is TGCGCCAGCAGTGACGGAACAGGGGGGAGGGATACGCAGTATTTT. This rearrangement joins TRBV10-2 to TRBJ2-3; 8 bases are shared with TRBD1. Trimming at V came to 3 bases and at J to 6 bases, leaving 8 bases not matched to a gene. CDR3 length: 15 residues. The germline CDR1 and CDR2 sequences are WSHSY and SAAADI.

This sequence joins TRBV15 and TRBJ2-3; D remains unclear. Trimming took off 8 bases at V and 2 bases at J, with 14 bases between the two ends. CDR1 is LNHNV and CDR2 is YYDKDF in the germline V gene (reference sequence). The CDR3 spans 14 residues. CDR3 loop: CATRRGVNTDTQYF. CDR3 DNA sequence: TGTGCCACCCGACGTGGGGTTAACACAGATACGCAGTATTTT.

The chain carries TRBV29-1 and TRBJ1-2, with TRBD1 as a possible D gene (5 bases). This CDR3 has 14 amino acids. Trimming stripped 2 bases from V and 4 bases from J, with 14 bases between. Germline assignment: CDR1 SQVTM and CDR2 ANQGSEA. DNA for the CDR3: TGCAGCGTTGAACAATCAGGGAGTACCTATGGCTACACCTTC. Amino acid sequence: CSVEQSGSTYGYTF.

The chain carries TRBV4-3 and TRBJ2-1; D is unclear. This CDR3 region has 16 residues. V lost 0 bases to trimming and J lost 0 bases, with 9 bases between them. The germline V gene encodes CDR1 LGHNA and CDR2 YSLEER. CDR3 protein: CASSQEALNSYNEQFF. CDR3 DNA sequence: TGCGCCAGCAGCCAAGAGGCTCTCAACTCCTACAATGAGCAGTTCTTC.

Points on this clone: Other DNA sequences within the sample encode an identical CDR3. The J gene is TRBJ1-5, the V gene TRBV6-5, with a weak D call TRBD1 (5 bases). Trimming took off 2 bases at V and 2 bases at J, with 10 bases between the two ends. The CDR3 spans 15 residues. Germline lookup yields CDR1 MNHEY and CDR2 SVGAGI. CDR3 DNA sequence: TGTGCCAGCAGTTACCGTAGGGGCGGCAATCAGCCCCAGCATTTT. Its protein is CASSYRRGGNQPQHF.

V is TRBV6-1 and J is TRBJ1-1; TRBD1 matches at 8 bases. The CDR3 consists of 14 residues. Germline V gives CDR1 MNHNS, CDR2 SASEGT. Trimming removed 10 bases from V and 5 bases from J; junction bases left unmatched: 12. DNA for the CDR3: TGTGCCATCACCCGGGACAGGAAGGGGACTGAAGCTTTCTTT. Its protein product is CAITRDRKGTEAFF.

The J gene is TRBJ2-7, the V gene TRBV5-1; possibly TRBD1 or TRBD2 for D (5 bases each). CDR3 length: 14 residues. Trimming pared 4 bases from V and 3 bases from J, leaving 14 bases between. Germline CDR1 is SGHRS and CDR2 is YFSETQ. The CDR3 coding sequence is TGCGCCAGCAGCCCCTCTGGGGGAATCTACGAGCAGTACTTC. It yields the protein CASSPSGGIYEQYF. The variable domain in full, completed from reference TRBV5-1 and TRBJ2-7, reads KAGVTQTPRYLIKTRGQQVTLSCSPISGHRSVSWYQQTPGQGLQFLFEYFSETQRNKGNFPGRFSGRQFSNSRSEMNVSTLELGDSALYLCASSPSGGIYEQYFGPGTRLTVT.

The gene calls are TRBV9 and TRBJ1-1; D unresolved. In germline, CDR1 is SGDLS, CDR2 YYNGEE. The CDR3 is 13 amino acids. Trimming cost V 0 bases and J 5 bases, with 8 bases left between them. CDR3 residues: CASSVGRRTEAFF. The CDR3 DNA reads as TGTGCCAGCAGCGTAGGTCGGCGGACTGAAGCTTTCTTT.

V is TRBV5-3 and J is TRBJ2-1; the match to TRBD2 covers 7 bases. TRBV5-3 is known as an ORF, though its function is uncertain. The CDR3 loop spans 13 amino acids. Losses at the gene ends were 4 bases for V and 8 bases for J; bases not matched to a gene: 6. The CDR3 protein is CARSGRAFYEQFF. CDR3 nucleotides: TGTGCCAGAAGCGGGAGGGCATTCTATGAGCAGTTCTTC.

J is TRBJ1-5 and V is TRBV6-6; 7 positions match TRBD1. The CDR3 sequence is 14 residues long. V was clipped by 2 bases and J by 7 bases; unmatched bases: 5. Germline CDR1 and CDR2: MNHNY and SVGAGI (reference sequence). The CDR3: CASSYGQVGQPQHF. CDR3 nucleotide sequence: TGTGCCAGCAGTTACGGACAGGTAGGGCAGCCCCAGCATTTT.

The chain is built from TRBV7-9 and TRBJ2-2; 8 nucleotides match TRBD1. This CDR3 is 16 amino acids long. CDR1 and CDR2 from the germline V gene are SEHNR and FQNEAQ (reference sequence). With V trimmed by 1 base and J by 3 bases, 4 bases remained unmatched. DNA of the CDR3: TGTGCCAGCAGCTTAGGGACAGGGTTTTACACCGGGGAGCTGTTTTTT. Residues: CASSLGTGFYTGELFF.

V usage is TRBV2 and J usage is TRBJ1-5, with D perhaps TRBD1 (5 bases). The CDR3 totals 16 residues. Germline V gives CDR1 SNHLY, CDR2 FYNNEI. The V end was cut by 0 bases, the J end by 2 bases, with 11 bases between. The CDR3 here is CASSEALRGGNQPQHF. The CDR3 DNA reads TGTGCCAGCAGTGAAGCGCTAAGAGGGGGCAATCAGCCCCAGCATTTT.

As DNA, the CDR3 is TGTGCCAGTAGTAACCTGAGGGGGGCAGTGGGAATGAACACTGAAGCTTTCTTT. It yields the protein CASSNLRGAVGMNTEAFF. The rearrangement joins TRBV19 to TRBJ1-1, with D perhaps TRBD1 (6 bases). Germline lookup yields CDR1 LNHDA and CDR2 SQIVND (reference sequence). Trimming stripped 4 bases from V and 0 bases from J, with 21 bases between. CDR3 size: 18 residues.

V gene TRBV19 combines with J gene TRBJ2-3, with TRBD2 matching 9 bases. Germline CDR1 and CDR2: LNHDA and SQIVND (reference sequence). V dropped 1 base and J dropped 3; count of bases not matched to a gene: 5. This CDR3 comprises 16 residues. The CDR3, as DNA: TGTGCCAGTAGTATAGTTGGTAGCGGGAGTACAGATACGCAGTATTTT. The encoded protein is CASSIVGSGSTDTQYF.